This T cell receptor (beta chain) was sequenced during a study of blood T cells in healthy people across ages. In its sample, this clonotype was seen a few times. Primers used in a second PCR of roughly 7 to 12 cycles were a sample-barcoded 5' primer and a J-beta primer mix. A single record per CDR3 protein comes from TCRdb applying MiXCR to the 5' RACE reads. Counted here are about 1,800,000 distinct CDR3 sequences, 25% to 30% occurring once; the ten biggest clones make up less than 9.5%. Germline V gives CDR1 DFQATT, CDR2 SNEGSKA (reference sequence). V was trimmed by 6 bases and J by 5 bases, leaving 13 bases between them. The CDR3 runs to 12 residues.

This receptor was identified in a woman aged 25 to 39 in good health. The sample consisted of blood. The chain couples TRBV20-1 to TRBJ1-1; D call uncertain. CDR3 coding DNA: TGCAGTGCCCAGACTAGAGGGACTGAAGCTTTCTTT. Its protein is CSAQTRGTEAFF.